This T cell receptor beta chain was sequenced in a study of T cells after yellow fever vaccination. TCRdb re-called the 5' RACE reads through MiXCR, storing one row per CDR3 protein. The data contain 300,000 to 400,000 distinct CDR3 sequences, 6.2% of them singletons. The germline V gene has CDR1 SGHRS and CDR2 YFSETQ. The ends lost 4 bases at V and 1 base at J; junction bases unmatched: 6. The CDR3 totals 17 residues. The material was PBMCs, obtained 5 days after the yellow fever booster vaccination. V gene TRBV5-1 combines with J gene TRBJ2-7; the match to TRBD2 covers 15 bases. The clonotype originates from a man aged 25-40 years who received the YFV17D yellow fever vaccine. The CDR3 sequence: CASSAGTSGRWSYEQYF. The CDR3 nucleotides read TGCGCCAGCAGCGCAGGGACTAGCGGGAGGTGGTCCTACGAGCAGTACTTC.